This is a list of T cell receptor beta chains from one sample in a study of blood T cell repertoires in COVID-19. Measured with immunoSEQ multiplex PCR; TCRdb has only the in-frame clones, and not every one. The sample gives 350,000 to 450,000 clones, roughly 90% of which show up once; 1.7% is in the top ten. The sequenced material came from PBMCs or T cells enriched from blood (not recorded which). Receptors were obtained from a woman in her twenties or thirties who had recovered from COVID-19. Each CDR3 is given with its conserved first and last residue. Fields, in order: V gene, J gene, clone size, D gene, CDR3 DNA, CDR3 protein. A D gene is named only where the DNA matches it firmly. The size of a clone is reported for some rows only, either as once, few or many, or as a class for expanded clones.

V gene: TRBV27
J gene: TRBJ2-3
clone size: NA
D gene: TRBD2
CDR3 DNA: TGTGCCAGCACCTCCCGAGGGACTAGCGGCACAGATACGCAGTATTTT
CDR3 protein: CASTSRGTSGTDTQYF

V gene: TRBV6-6
J gene: TRBJ2-7
clone size: few
D gene: TRBD1
CDR3 DNA: TGTGCCAGCAGTTCGCCTCAGGGACAGGGACCCTACGAGCAGTACTTC
CDR3 protein: CASSSPQGQGPYEQYF

V gene: TRBV29-1
J gene: TRBJ1-2
clone size: NA
D gene: NA
CDR3 DNA: TGCAGCGTTGAGGGCAGATACTATGGCTACACCTTC
CDR3 protein: CSVEGRYYGYTF

V gene: TRBV21-1
J gene: TRBJ1-2
clone size: NA
D gene: NA
CDR3 DNA: TGTGCCAGCAGCAAGGTACAGGGGGCTGGCTACACCTTC
CDR3 protein: CASSKVQGAGYTF

V gene: TRBV3-1/TRBV3-2
J gene: TRBJ1-4
clone size: NA
D gene: NA
CDR3 DNA: TGTGCCAGCAGCCACTATGGGGCGGAGGGGGAAAAACTGTTTTTT
CDR3 protein: CASSHYGAEGEKLFF

V gene: TRBV7-6
J gene: TRBJ1-3
clone size: NA
D gene: TRBD1
CDR3 DNA: TGTGCCAGCAGCTTAGCGGAGGACAGGAGCTCTGGAAACACCATATATTTT
CDR3 protein: CASSLAEDRSSGNTIYF

V gene: TRBV18
J gene: TRBJ2-5
clone size: NA
D gene: TRBD1
CDR3 DNA: TGTGCCAGCTCACCCAGGACAGGGGGGATGAAAGAGACCCAGTACTTC
CDR3 protein: CASSPRTGGMKETQYF

V gene: TRBV30
J gene: TRBJ1-5
clone size: NA
D gene: NA
CDR3 DNA: TGTGCCTGGAGTGTACAAGGACATGAGAATCAGCCCCAGCATTTT
CDR3 protein: CAWSVQGHENQPQHF

V gene: TRBV30
J gene: TRBJ1-5
clone size: NA
D gene: NA
CDR3 DNA: TGTGCCTGGAGGGACAGCCAAGATCAGCCCCAGCATTTT
CDR3 protein: CAWRDSQDQPQHF

V gene: TRBV5-1
J gene: TRBJ2-2
clone size: NA
D gene: NA
CDR3 DNA: TGCGCCAGCAGCCCGGAGGGCACCGGGGAGCTGTTTTTT
CDR3 protein: CASSPEGTGELFF

V gene: TRBV6-5
J gene: TRBJ2-3
clone size: NA
D gene: NA
CDR3 DNA: TGTGCCAGCAAGCCGAGTCTAGCTTCAGATACGCAGTATTTT
CDR3 protein: CASKPSLASDTQYF

V gene: TRBV7-2
J gene: TRBJ1-6
clone size: NA
D gene: NA
CDR3 DNA: TGTGCCAGCACTCACGAGCTCGATTCACCCCTCCACTTT
CDR3 protein: CASTHELDSPLHF

V gene: TRBV7-2
J gene: TRBJ2-2
clone size: NA
D gene: TRBD2
CDR3 DNA: TGTGCCAGCAGCTTAGTTCTAGCGGGGGGGCCTCTGGCCACCGGGGAGCTGTTTTTT
CDR3 protein: CASSLVLAGGPLATGELFF

V gene: TRBV21-1
J gene: TRBJ1-5
clone size: NA
D gene: NA
CDR3 DNA: TGTGCCAGCAGCAAAGAGTACAGATCCCTATATCAGCCCCAGCATTTT
CDR3 protein: CASSKEYRSLYQPQHF

V gene: TRBV7-3
J gene: TRBJ2-6
clone size: NA
D gene: TRBD2
CDR3 DNA: TGTGCCAGCAGCCCAACCGGGACTACTTTCTCTGGGGCCAACGTCCTGACTTTC
CDR3 protein: CASSPTGTTFSGANVLTF

V gene: TRBV28
J gene: TRBJ2-2
clone size: NA
D gene: TRBD2
CDR3 DNA: TGTGCCAGCAGTCCTCTAGCGGGAGGGCGTCCCGGGGAGCTGTTTTTT
CDR3 protein: CASSPLAGGRPGELFF

V gene: TRBV7-2
J gene: TRBJ1-3
clone size: NA
D gene: TRBD1
CDR3 DNA: TGTGCCAGCAGCCCTAGTGGTCCTACAGGGGCTAAGGGAAACACCATATATTTT
CDR3 protein: CASSPSGPTGAKGNTIYF

V gene: TRBV12-3/TRBV12-4
J gene: TRBJ1-2
clone size: once
D gene: NA
CDR3 DNA: TGTGCCAGCAGTTTTAGTACCGCATATGGCTACACCTTC
CDR3 protein: CASSFSTAYGYTF

V gene: TRBV9
J gene: TRBJ1-2
clone size: NA
D gene: TRBD1
CDR3 DNA: TGTGCCAGCAGCGTAGGAGCCGGGACAGTCTATGGCTACACCTTC
CDR3 protein: CASSVGAGTVYGYTF

V gene: TRBV15
J gene: TRBJ2-1
clone size: NA
D gene: NA
CDR3 DNA: TGTGCCACCAGCAGAGAAGGGGGCTACAATGAGCAGTTCTTC
CDR3 protein: CATSREGGYNEQFF

V gene: TRBV28
J gene: TRBJ1-1
clone size: few
D gene: NA
CDR3 DNA: TGTGCCAGCAGTTTATTGGACTCTCGTGAAGCTTTCTTT
CDR3 protein: CASSLLDSREAFF

V gene: TRBV27
J gene: TRBJ1-6
clone size: NA
D gene: TRBD1
CDR3 DNA: TGTGCCAGCAGTTCTACAGGGGGCGCCGGTAATTCACCCCTCCACTTT
CDR3 protein: CASSSTGGAGNSPLHF

V gene: TRBV7-2
J gene: TRBJ1-1
clone size: NA
D gene: NA
CDR3 DNA: TGTGCCAGCAGCCTGAGGGCGGGGGGTACAAACACTGAAGCTTTCTTT
CDR3 protein: CASSLRAGGTNTEAFF

V gene: TRBV30
J gene: TRBJ2-7
clone size: NA
D gene: NA
CDR3 DNA: TGTGCCTGGAGTACAGATGCCTACGAGCAGTACTTC
CDR3 protein: CAWSTDAYEQYF

V gene: TRBV23-1
J gene: TRBJ1-2
clone size: NA
D gene: NA
CDR3 DNA: TGCGCCAGCAGTCAATCTTACAGGGATGGCTACACCTTC
CDR3 protein: CASSQSYRDGYTF

V gene: TRBV7-8
J gene: TRBJ1-3
clone size: NA
D gene: NA
CDR3 DNA: TGTGCCAGCAGCCTGACAGGACCCTCTGGAAACACCATATATTTT
CDR3 protein: CASSLTGPSGNTIYF

V gene: TRBV9
J gene: TRBJ2-7
clone size: NA
D gene: NA
CDR3 DNA: TGTGCCAGCAGCCCTAGGGGGGGGATTTACGAGCAGTACTTC
CDR3 protein: CASSPRGGIYEQYF